This record concerns one TCR beta chain sequence. Generated by immunoSEQ multiplex PCR, the TCRdb table keeps only in-frame clones and is missing some. The data contain 13,000 or so clones, 65% to 75% of them seen just once; the ten biggest clones take up approximately 19%. This sample was taken from a study of T cells after somatic rescue of genetic block. V gave up 1 base and J gave up 2 bases; unmatched junction bases: 5. CDR1 and CDR2 from the germline V gene are SNHLY and FYNNEI. CDR3 length equals 16 residues. The chain couples TRBV2 to TRBJ2-3; 8 nucleotides agree with TRBD2. The receptor's source is a boy between 10 and 17 years old. Specimen: peripheral blood mononuclear cells (PBMCs). The CDR3 DNA sequence: TGTGCCAGCAGTGAAGGGAGGCGGGGGGCCACAGATACGCAGTATTTT. This translates into CASSEGRRGATDTQYF.